This is a list of T cell receptor beta chains from one sample in a study of blood T cell repertoires in COVID-19. The table came from immunoSEQ multiplex PCR; TCRdb's copy has only in-frame clones and leaves some out. The sample yields more than 450,000 clones, around 90% seen once. Sequencing was performed on PBMCs or T cells enriched from blood (not recorded which). The receptors stem from a woman between 18 and 29 years old who had recovered from COVID-19. The CDR3 runs from the conserved cysteine through the conserved F or W. D genes are given only for firm matches. Rows may omit the clone size; those that give it use once, few, many or a size class.

>TRBJ2-1|TRBV5-8|-|TRBD2
TGTGCCAGCAGCTTGAAATTACTAGCGTCCTACAATGAGCAGTTCTTC
CASSLKLLASYNEQFF
>TRBJ1-2|TRBV5-1|-|TRBD1
TGCGCCAGCAGCACCGGACAGGGGGCTAACTATGGCTACACCTTC
CASSTGQGANYGYTF
>TRBJ1-1|TRBV5-1|-|-
TGCGCCAGCAGCTTTGAGGGCCAAGGCACTGAAGCTTTCTTT
CASSFEGQGTEAFF
>TRBJ1-1|TRBV5-1|-|-
TGCGCCAGCGGTAGGGGGGGTAGTGAAGCTTTCTTT
CASGRGGSEAFF
>TRBJ1-1|TRBV18|-|-
TGTGCCAGCTCCCCCTCCGGGGAGGGGACGGAGAACACTGAAGCTTTCTTT
CASSPSGEGTENTEAFF
>TRBJ1-5|TRBV2|-|-
TGTGCCAGCAGTGAAGCGCGAGAGGGGGGGGGTCAGCCCCAGCATTTT
CASSEAREGGGQPQHF
>TRBJ2-2|TRBV27|-|TRBD2
TGTGCCAGCAGCACCGGGGGGGGAACCGGGGAGCTGTTTTTT
CASSTGGGTGELFF
>TRBJ1-4|TRBV25-1|-|-
TGTGCCAGTAGTACTTACCGTACTCCTCTTAAACTGTTTTTT
CASSTYRTPLKLFF
>TRBJ1-6|TRBV6-1|few|-
TGTGCCAGCAGGGAAGCCGGTTCACCCCTCCACTTT
CASREAGSPLHF
>TRBJ2-7|TRBV6-2/TRBV6-3|-|-
TGTGCCAGCAGTCGAAATCCGGGATCCAACTACGAGCAGTACTTC
CASSRNPGSNYEQYF
>TRBJ2-7|TRBV12-3/TRBV12-4|once|TRBD1
TGTGCCAGCCACCGGGACAGGGATCACGAGCAGTACTTC
CASHRDRDHEQYF
>TRBJ2-7|TRBV28|-|TRBD2
TGTGCCAGCAGTTCACCTTACGGGACTAGCGGCCCCTACGAGCAGTACTTC
CASSSPYGTSGPYEQYF
>TRBJ1-1|TRBV5-1|-|-
TGCGCCAGCAGCTTGGGGCCATCCTCGAACCCTGAAGCTTTCTTT
CASSLGPSSNPEAFF
>TRBJ2-4|TRBV19|-|-
TGTGCCAGTAGTATAGCCAGGGGAAACATTCAGTACTTC
CASSIARGNIQYF
>TRBJ1-3|TRBV10-3|-|-
TGTGCCATCAGTGAGTCGTTGACGCGAGGGCCCAGTTGGGTCGGCTCTGGAAACACCATATATTTT
CAISESLTRGPSWVGSGNTIYF
>TRBJ2-2|TRBV23-1|-|-
TGCGCCAGCAGTCGGCAGACAGTGCTTGCGGCCGGGGAGCTGTTTTTT
CASSRQTVLAAGELFF
>TRBJ2-4|TRBV5-6|-|-
TGTGCCAGCAGCTTGAGACACTCCGCGAAAAACATTCAGTACTTC
CASSLRHSAKNIQYF
>TRBJ2-3|TRBV4-1|-|TRBD2
TGCGCCAGCAGCCAAGATAAGCGGGGAGCAGATACGCAGTATTTT
CASSQDKRGADTQYF
>TRBJ1-2|TRBV5-4|-|TRBD1
TGTGCCAGCAGTCCCCTACAGGGGGCAGACTATGGCTACACCTTC
CASSPLQGADYGYTF
>TRBJ2-2|TRBV20-1|-|-
TGCAGTGCTAGTCGCCAGGGGCCGAACACCGGGGAGCTGTTTTTT
CSASRQGPNTGELFF
>TRBJ1-1|TRBV10-1|-|TRBD1
TGCGCCAGCAGCATGACCGACAGGGGAGCTTTCTTT
CASSMTDRGAFF
>TRBJ1-5|TRBV6-5|-|TRBD1
TGTGCCAGCAGTTCTGGACAGGGCGAACAGCCCCAGCATTTT
CASSSGQGEQPQHF
>TRBJ2-2|TRBV7-3|-|TRBD2
TGTGCCAGCAGCATTCAGTCTACTAGCGATCACGGGGAGCTGTTTTTT
CASSIQSTSDHGELFF
>TRBJ2-3|TRBV29-1|-|TRBD1
TGCAGCGTCCGGACAGGGGCCGGGGATACGCAGTATTTT
CSVRTGAGDTQYF
>TRBJ2-2|TRBV11-3|-|-
TGTGCCAGCAGCTTAGCCCTTTGGGGGGACGGAAGAAGCACCGGGGAGCTGTTTTTT
CASSLALWGDGRSTGELFF
>TRBJ1-2|TRBV6-6|-|-
TGTGCCAGCAGCCGTGAGGGAGGAAACTATGGCTACACCTTC
CASSREGGNYGYTF
>TRBJ2-7|TRBV11-2|-|TRBD2
TGTGCCAGCAGCTTAGATCCCGGGACTAGGTTGGGCACCAACTACGAGCAGTACTTC
CASSLDPGTRLGTNYEQYF
>TRBJ2-5|TRBV19|-|-
TGTGCCAGTAGTATCCCCCAGGAGACCCAGTACTTC
CASSIPQETQYF
>TRBJ1-1|TRBV7-2|-|TRBD1
TGTGCCAGCCTGTACAGGGGGAACACTGAAGCTTTCTTT
CASLYRGNTEAFF
>TRBJ1-3|TRBV30|-|-
TGTGCCCGGGAGGGGTTCTCTGGAAACACCATATATTTT
CAREGFSGNTIYF
>TRBJ1-4|TRBV6-2/TRBV6-3|-|-
TGTGCCAGCAGTTACACAGGGACCCGTGCGGAAAAACTGTTTTTT
CASSYTGTRAEKLFF
>TRBJ2-2|TRBV3-1/TRBV3-2|-|-
TGTGCCAGCAGCCGGATTAGCTCGAACACCGGGGAGCTGTTTTTT
CASSRISSNTGELFF
>TRBJ1-1|TRBV5-1|-|-
TGCGCCAGCAGCTTGGCTCCGGGGAACACTGAAGCTTTCTTT
CASSLAPGNTEAFF
>TRBJ1-2|TRBV4-1|-|-
TGCGCCAGCAGCCAAGAAGGGGCTGAGTCATATCCGGGTGGCTACACCTTC
CASSQEGAESYPGGYTF
>TRBJ1-4|TRBV2|-|-
TGTGCCAGCAGTTTACAGGGTGAGGGTGAAAAACTGTTTTTT
CASSLQGEGEKLFF
>TRBJ2-3|TRBV11-3|-|TRBD2
TGTGCCAGCAGTTCCGGGCCCGAGGGAGGGGATACGCAGTATTTT
CASSSGPEGGDTQYF
>TRBJ2-7|TRBV2|once|-
TGTGCCAGCAGTGAAGACCTTGAATCGGGGTCCGAGCAGTACTTC
CASSEDLESGSEQYF
>TRBJ2-2|TRBV25-1|-|TRBD1
TGTGCCAGCAGTGGGTTACCGGGACAGGGGACCGGGGAGCTGTTTTTT
CASSGLPGQGTGELFF
>TRBJ1-6|TRBV30|-|TRBD1
TGTGCCTGGAGTGGTCCCGGGACAGGGGGGGGGCAACCCCTCCACTTT
CAWSGPGTGGGQPLHF
>TRBJ2-1|TRBV4-1|-|TRBD1
TGCGCCAGCACCGACAGGGTTGCTTATGAGCAGTTCTTC
CASTDRVAYEQFF
>TRBJ1-5|TRBV21-1|few|-
TGTGCCAGCAGGCTGGCCTTTTCCAGGGGGCGCAAGGATCAGCCCCAGCATTTT
CASRLAFSRGRKDQPQHF